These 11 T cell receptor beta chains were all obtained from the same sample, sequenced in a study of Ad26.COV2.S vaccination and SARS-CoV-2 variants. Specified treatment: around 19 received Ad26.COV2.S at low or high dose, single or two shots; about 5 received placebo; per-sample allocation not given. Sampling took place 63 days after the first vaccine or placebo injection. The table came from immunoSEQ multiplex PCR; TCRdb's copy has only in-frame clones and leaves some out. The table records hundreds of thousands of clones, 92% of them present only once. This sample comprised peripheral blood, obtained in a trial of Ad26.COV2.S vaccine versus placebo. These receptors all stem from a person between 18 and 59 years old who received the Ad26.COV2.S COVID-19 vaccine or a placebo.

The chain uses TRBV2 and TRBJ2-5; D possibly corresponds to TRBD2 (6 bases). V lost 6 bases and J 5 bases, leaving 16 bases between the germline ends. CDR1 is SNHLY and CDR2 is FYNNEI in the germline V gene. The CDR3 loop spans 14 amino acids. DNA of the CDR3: TGTGCCAGCAGCCTAAATGGCGGGGAGGAGACCCAGTACTTC. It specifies CASSLNGGEETQYF. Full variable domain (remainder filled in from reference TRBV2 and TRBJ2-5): EPEVTQTPSHQVTQMGQEVILRCVPISNHLYFYWYRQILGQKVEFLVSFYNNEISEKSEIFDDQFSVERPDGSNFTLKIRSTKLEDSAMYFCASSLNGGEETQYFGPGTRLLVL.

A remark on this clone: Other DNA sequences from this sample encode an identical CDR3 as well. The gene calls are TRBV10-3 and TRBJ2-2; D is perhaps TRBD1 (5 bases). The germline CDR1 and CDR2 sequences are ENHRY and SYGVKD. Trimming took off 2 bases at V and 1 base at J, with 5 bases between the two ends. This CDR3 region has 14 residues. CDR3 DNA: TGTGCCATCAGTGAGCAGGGGAACACCGGGGAGCTGTTTTTT. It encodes CAISEQGNTGELFF.

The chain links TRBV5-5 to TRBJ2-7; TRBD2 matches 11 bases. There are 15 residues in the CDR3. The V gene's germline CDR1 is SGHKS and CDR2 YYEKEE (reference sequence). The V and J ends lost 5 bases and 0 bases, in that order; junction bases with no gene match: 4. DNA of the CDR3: TGTGCCAGCAGTTCTAGCGGGGGGTTCTCCTACGAGCAGTACTTC. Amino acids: CASSSSGGFSYEQYF.

The CDR3 region has the DNA TGTGCCATCAGCCAGGACCCCCGGGCCAGCCAAAGGAAGGAGACCCAGTACTTC. Its protein product is CAISQDPRASQRKETQYF. This chain links TRBV10-3 with TRBJ2-5; D gene ambiguous. The V end was cut by 6 bases, the J end by 5 bases, with 28 bases between. The germline CDR1 and CDR2 sequences are ENHRY and SYGVKD. The CDR3 totals 18 residues.

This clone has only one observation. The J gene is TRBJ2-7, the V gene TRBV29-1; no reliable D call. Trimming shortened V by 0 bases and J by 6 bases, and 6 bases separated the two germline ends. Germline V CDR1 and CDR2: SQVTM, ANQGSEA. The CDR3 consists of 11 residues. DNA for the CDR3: TGCAGCGTTGAAGATCCGGGCGAGCAGTACTTC. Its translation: CSVEDPGEQYF.

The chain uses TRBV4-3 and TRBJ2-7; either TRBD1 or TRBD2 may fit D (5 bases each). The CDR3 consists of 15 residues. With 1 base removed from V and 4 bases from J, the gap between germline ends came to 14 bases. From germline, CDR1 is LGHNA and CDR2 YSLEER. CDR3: CASSQGRDAGYEQYF. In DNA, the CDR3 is TGCGCCAGCAGCCAAGGCCGGGACGCAGGGTACGAGCAGTACTTC.

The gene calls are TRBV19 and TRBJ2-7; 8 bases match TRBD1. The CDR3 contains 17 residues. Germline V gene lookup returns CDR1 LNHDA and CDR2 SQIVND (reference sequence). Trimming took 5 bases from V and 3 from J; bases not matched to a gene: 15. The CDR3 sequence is CASSPLTQGAARYEQYF. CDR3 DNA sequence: TGTGCCAGTAGTCCCCTCACCCAGGGGGCGGCGCGCTACGAGCAGTACTTC.

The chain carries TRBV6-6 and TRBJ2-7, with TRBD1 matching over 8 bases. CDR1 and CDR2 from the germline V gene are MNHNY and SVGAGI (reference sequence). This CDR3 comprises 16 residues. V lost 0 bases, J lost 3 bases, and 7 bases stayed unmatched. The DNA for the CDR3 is TGTGCCAGCAGTTACTCGTTCGGACAGGGACTCTACGAGCAGTACTTC. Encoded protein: CASSYSFGQGLYEQYF.

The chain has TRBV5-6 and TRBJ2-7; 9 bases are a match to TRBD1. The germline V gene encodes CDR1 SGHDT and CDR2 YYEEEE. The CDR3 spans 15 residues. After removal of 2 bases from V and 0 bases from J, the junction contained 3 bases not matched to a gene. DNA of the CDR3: TGTGCCAGCAGCTTAACAGGGGGCGCCTCCTACGAGCAGTACTTC. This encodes CASSLTGGASYEQYF.

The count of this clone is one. DNA of the CDR3: TGTGCCAGCAGTTACTCGTGGACAGGAGCCTATGGCTACACCTTC. Translating it yields CASSYSWTGAYGYTF. The rearrangement uses TRBV6-5 and TRBJ1-2; 7 nucleotides align to TRBD1. This CDR3 is built from 15 residues. After removal of 0 bases from V and 4 bases from J, the junction contained 5 bases not matched to a gene. Looked up from germline, CDR1 is MNHEY and CDR2 is SVGAGI.

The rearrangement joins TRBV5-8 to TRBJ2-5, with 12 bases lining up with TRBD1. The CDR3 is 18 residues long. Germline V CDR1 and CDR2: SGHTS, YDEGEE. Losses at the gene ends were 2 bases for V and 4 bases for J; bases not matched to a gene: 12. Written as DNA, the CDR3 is TGTGCCAGCAGCTTTAACCGGGACAGGGGGCGTTATGGAGAGACCCAGTACTTC. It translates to CASSFNRDRGRYGETQYF.